The present TCR beta chain was sequenced within a study of T cell repertoires in cytomegalovirus infection. Study-wide background: The study used recently identified HLA-C-restricted and well-studied HLA-B-restricted CMV epitopes. Study-wide results and limits: The study found HLA-C-restricted CMV-specific TCR beta clonotypes dominating the ex vivo response.

With regard to this clonotype: The target antigen is unknown.

CDR3 length: 16 amino acids. J was trimmed by 8 bases and V by 6 bases; bases with no gene match: 17. The V gene's germline CDR1 is SNHLY and CDR2 FYNNEI. One entry per CDR3 protein, called by TCRdb with MiXCR from the reads. The sample shows under 300,000 distinct CDR3 sequences, 20% to 25% of them seen only once. V and J are TRBV2 and TRBJ1-2, with 8 positions matching TRBD1. Sequencing was performed on cultured PBMCs, taken from culture after CMV antigen stimulation. The receptor's source is a human donor in good health (CMV status not recorded). Some clones in this sample may be carry-over from other donors' samples. The CDR3 coding sequence is TGTGCCAGCAGAGTAGACAGGGGTAGGATGGACGGAGGCTACACCTTC. This translates into CASRVDRGRMDGGYTF.